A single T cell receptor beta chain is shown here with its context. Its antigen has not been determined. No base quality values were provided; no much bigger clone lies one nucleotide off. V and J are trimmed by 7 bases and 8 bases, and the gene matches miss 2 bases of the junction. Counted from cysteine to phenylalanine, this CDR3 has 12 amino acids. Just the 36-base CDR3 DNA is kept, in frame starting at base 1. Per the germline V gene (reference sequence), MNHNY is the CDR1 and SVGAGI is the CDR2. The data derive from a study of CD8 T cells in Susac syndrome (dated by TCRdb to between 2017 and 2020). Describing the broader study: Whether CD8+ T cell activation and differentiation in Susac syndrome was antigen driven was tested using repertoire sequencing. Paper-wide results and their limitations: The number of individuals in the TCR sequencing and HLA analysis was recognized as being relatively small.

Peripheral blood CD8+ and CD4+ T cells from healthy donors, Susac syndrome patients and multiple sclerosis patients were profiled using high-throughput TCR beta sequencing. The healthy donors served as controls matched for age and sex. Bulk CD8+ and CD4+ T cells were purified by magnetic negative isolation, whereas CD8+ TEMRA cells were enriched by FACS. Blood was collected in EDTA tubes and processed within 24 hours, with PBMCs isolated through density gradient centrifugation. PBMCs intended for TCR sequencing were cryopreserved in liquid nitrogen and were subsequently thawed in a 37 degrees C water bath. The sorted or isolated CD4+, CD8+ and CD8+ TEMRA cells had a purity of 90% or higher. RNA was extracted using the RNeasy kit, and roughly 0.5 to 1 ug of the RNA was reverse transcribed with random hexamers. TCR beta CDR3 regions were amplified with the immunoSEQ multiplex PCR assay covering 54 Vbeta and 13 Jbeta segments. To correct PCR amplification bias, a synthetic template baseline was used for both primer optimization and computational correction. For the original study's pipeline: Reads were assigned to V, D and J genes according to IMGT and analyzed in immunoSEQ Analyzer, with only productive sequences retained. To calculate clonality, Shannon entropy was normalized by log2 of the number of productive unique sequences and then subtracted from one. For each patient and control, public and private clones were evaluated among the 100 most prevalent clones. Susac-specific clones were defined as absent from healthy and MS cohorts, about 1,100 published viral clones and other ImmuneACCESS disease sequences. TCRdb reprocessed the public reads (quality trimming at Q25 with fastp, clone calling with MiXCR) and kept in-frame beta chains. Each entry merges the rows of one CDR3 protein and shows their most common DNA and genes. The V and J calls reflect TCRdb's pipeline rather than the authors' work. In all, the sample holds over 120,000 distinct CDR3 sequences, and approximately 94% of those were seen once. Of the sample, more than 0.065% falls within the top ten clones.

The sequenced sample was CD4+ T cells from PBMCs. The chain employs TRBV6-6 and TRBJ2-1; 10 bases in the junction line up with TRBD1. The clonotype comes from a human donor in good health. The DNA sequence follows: TGTGCCAGCACCGGACAGGGGGATGAGCAGTTCTTC. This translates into CASTGQGDEQFF.